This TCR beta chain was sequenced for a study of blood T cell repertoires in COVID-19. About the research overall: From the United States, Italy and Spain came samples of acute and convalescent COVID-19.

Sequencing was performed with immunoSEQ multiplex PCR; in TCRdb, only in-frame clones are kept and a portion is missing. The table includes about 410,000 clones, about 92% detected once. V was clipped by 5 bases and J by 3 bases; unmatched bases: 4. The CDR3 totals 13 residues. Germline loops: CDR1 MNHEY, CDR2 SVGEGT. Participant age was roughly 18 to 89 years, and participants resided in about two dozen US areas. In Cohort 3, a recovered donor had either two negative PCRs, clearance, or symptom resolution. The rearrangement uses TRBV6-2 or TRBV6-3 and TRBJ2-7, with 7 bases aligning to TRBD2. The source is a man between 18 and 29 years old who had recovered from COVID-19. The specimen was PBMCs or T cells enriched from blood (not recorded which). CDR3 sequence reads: CASSQASGYEQYF. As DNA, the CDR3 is TGTGCCAGCAGTCAGGCTAGCGGCTACGAGCAGTACTTC.